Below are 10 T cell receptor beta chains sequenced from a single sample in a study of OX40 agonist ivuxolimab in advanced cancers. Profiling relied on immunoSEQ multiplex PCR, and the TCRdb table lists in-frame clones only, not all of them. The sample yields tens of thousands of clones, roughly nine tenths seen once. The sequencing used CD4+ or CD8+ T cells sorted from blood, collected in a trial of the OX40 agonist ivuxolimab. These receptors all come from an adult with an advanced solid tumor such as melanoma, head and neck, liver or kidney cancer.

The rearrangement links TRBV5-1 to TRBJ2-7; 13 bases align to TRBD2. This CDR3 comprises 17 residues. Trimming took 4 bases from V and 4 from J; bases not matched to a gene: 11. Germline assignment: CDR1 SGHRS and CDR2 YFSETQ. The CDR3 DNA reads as TGCGCCAGCAGCCCCCGACTAGCGGGGGGCCAGACGTACGAGCAGTACTTC. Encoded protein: CASSPRLAGGQTYEQYF.

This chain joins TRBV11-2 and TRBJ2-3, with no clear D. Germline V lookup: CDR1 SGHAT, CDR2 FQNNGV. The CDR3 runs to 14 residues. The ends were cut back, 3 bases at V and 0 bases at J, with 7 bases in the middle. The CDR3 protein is CASSFLVSTDTQYF. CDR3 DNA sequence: TGTGCCAGCAGCTTCTTGGTTAGCACAGATACGCAGTATTTT.

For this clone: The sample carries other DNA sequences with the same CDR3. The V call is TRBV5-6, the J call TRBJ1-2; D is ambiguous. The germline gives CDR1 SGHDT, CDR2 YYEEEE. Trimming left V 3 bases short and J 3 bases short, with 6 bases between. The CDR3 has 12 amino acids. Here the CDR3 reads CASSSWDYGYTF. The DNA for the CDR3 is TGTGCCAGCAGCTCCTGGGACTATGGCTACACCTTC.

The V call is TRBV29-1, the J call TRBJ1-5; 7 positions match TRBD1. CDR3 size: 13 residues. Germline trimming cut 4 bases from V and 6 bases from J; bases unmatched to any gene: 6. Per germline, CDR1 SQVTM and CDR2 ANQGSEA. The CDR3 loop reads CSVGVQGSQPQHF. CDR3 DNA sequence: TGCAGCGTTGGCGTACAGGGGTCTCAGCCCCAGCATTTT.

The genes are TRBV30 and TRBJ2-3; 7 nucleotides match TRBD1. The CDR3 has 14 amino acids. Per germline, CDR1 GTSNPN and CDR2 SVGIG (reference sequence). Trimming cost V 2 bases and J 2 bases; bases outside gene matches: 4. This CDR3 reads CAWSKDRNTDTQYF. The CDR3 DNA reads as TGTGCCTGGAGTAAGGACAGGAACACAGATACGCAGTATTTT.

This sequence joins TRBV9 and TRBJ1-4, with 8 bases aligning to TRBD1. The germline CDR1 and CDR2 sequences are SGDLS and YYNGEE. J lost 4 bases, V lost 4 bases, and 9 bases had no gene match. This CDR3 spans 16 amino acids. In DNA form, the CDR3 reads TGTGCCAGCAGCCTCCGAGGACAGGGAAGTAATGAAAAACTGTTTTTT. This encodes CASSLRGQGSNEKLFF.

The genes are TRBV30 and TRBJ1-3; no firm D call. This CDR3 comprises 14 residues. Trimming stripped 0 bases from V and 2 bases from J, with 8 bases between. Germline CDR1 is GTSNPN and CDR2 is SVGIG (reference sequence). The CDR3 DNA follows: TGTGCCTGGAGTGTAGTAGGACCTGGAAACACCATATATTTT. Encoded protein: CAWSVVGPGNTIYF.

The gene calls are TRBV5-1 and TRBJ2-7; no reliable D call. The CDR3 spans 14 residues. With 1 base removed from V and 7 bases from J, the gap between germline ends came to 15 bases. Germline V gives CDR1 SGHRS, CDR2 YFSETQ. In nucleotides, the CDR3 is TGCGCCAGCAGCTTGATTGGTGACGGCCAGGAGCAGTACTTC. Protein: CASSLIGDGQEQYF. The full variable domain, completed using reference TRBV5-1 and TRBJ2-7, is KAGVTQTPRYLIKTRGQQVTLSCSPISGHRSVSWYQQTPGQGLQFLFEYFSETQRNKGNFPGRFSGRQFSNSRSEMNVSTLELGDSALYLCASSLIGDGQEQYFGPGTRLTVT.

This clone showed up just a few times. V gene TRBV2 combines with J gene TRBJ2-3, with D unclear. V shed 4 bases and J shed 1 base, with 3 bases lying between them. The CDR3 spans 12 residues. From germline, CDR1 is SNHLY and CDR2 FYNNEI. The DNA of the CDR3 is TGTGCCAGCAGTGGTGGCACAGATACGCAGTATTTT. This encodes CASSGGTDTQYF. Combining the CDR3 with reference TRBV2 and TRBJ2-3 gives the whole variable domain EPEVTQTPSHQVTQMGQEVILRCVPISNHLYFYWYRQILGQKVEFLVSFYNNEISEKSEIFDDQFSVERPDGSNFTLKIRSTKLEDSAMYFCASSGGTDTQYFGPGTRLTVL.

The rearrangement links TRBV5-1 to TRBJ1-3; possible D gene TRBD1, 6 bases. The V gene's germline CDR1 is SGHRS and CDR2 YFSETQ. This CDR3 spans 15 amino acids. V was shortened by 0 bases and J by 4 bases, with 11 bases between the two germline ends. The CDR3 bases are TGCGCCAGCAGCTTGGACGGGACACCGGGAAACACCATATATTTT. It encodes CASSLDGTPGNTIYF.